The TCR beta chain described here comes from a study of radiotherapy plus CTLA-4 blockade in lung cancer. On this clone: Its cognate antigen is unknown.

The CDR3 is 13 amino acids. From germline, CDR1 is SNHLY and CDR2 FYNNEI. Trimming removed 2 bases from V and 6 bases from J, with 10 bases in between. Only in-frame clones appear in the TCRdb table, and some are missing; sequencing was by immunoSEQ multiplex PCR. The sample includes more than 90,000 clones, approximately 80% seen only once; the top ten take 3.3%. Study observations and caveats: Early blood T cell clone changes and increased post-radiation serum interferon-beta were reportedly the strongest response predictors. Once radiotherapy plus ipilimumab had been given, TCR clones derived from tumor expanded in blood.

Participants had chemo-refractory metastatic non-small-cell lung cancer and were treated with focal radiation plus ipilimumab CTLA-4 blockade. The genes are TRBV2 and TRBJ1-2; D ambiguous. The sample consisted of peripheral blood, taken from a patient treated with radiotherapy plus ipilimumab. The TCR originated in a human donor with non-small cell lung cancer that progressed on radiotherapy plus ipilimumab. Some clones in this sample may be carry-over from other donors' samples. This CDR3 reads CASSEPDMDGYTF. CDR3 coding DNA: TGTGCCAGCAGTGAACCCGACATGGATGGCTACACCTTC.